This T cell receptor beta chain was obtained from a study of neurological immune-mediated disorders. Time point meaning: longitudinal time-point 1 (baseline). The unsorted libraries were prepared from 2 million PBMCs (stored at -80 C). A note on this clonotype: What it recognizes is unknown.

With 10-nucleotide random UMIs included, cDNA was synthesized by 5'RACE. From 15-18 subjects, over 180 million TCR-beta sequences were obtained in each sequencing run. TCRdb recomputed calls from the 5' RACE reads with MiXCR, one row per CDR3 protein. The sample has about 53,000 distinct CDR3 sequences; about 9.1% are singletons. General observations from the study: Whereas HTLV-1-associated myelopathy showed the most TCR clonal expansion, multiple sclerosis showed the least, with levels below those of healthy controls.

Trimming stripped 3 bases from V and 0 bases from J, with 18 bases between. CDR3 size: 16 residues. CDR1 is DFQATT and CDR2 is SNEGSKA in the germline V gene (reference sequence). The gene calls are TRBV20-1 and TRBJ2-7; D possibly matches TRBD1 or TRBD2 (5 bases each). The sample comprised PBMCs. This TCR derives from a woman aged 40 to 50 in good health. CDR3 coding DNA: TGCAGTGCTAGGGGGATAGGACGGGGCAACTCCTACGAGCAGTACTTC. This encodes CSARGIGRGNSYEQYF.